This T cell receptor beta chain was obtained from a study of T-cell memory formation after mild COVID-19. Broader study findings: Mostly located in CM and EM were contracting CD4+ clones, with contracting CD8+ clones located in EMRA. Pre-infection memory harbored some responding clones, suggesting cross-reactive memory joined. Clones shrinking between day 15 and 85 showed a balanced CD4/CD8 split, and those that grew later tilted toward CD4+.

A remark on this clonotype: Its antigen is as yet unknown.

The ends were cut back, 1 base at V and 6 bases at J, with 17 bases in the middle. In germline, CDR1 is SGHVS, CDR2 FQNEAQ. This CDR3 is 16 amino acids long. Each CDR3 protein is one row after TCRdb ran MiXCR on the 5' RACE reads. The top ten hold approximately 2.1% of the sample, which has under 250,000 distinct CDR3 sequences, 15% to 19% seen once. This sequence was found in an adult woman who had mild COVID-19 (a few samples of this study predate the infection). Cell type and time point are not known. What was sequenced was PBMCs or a T cell subset sorted from them (not recorded which). The J gene is TRBJ2-3, the V gene TRBV7-8, with D perhaps matching TRBD1 (6 bases). In nucleotides, the CDR3 is TGTGCCAGCAGCTTAGTGGGGGCGCTGGATTTGGATACGCAGTATTTT. This encodes CASSLVGALDLDTQYF.